The sequence of this T cell receptor beta chain was determined in a study of cytomegalovirus exposure and HLA in healthy donors. V dropped 2 bases and J dropped 5 bases, with 13 bases sitting between them. The CDR3 is made up of 14 amino acids. Germline loops: CDR1 SQVTM, CDR2 ANQGSEA. The PCR contained 60 Vbeta and 13 Jbeta primers. Sequenced by immunoSEQ multiplex PCR; TCRdb stores in-frame clones only, minus some. Of roughly 90,000 clones in the sample, 85% to 90% were seen once. Input material: PBMCs. The sequence came from a man younger than 35 in good health and CMV-seronegative. V and J are TRBV29-1 and TRBJ2-1; D might be TRBD1 (5 bases). The CDR3 coding sequence is TGCAGCGTTGAATCGGGCAGGGCCAACAATGAGCAGTTCTTC. Its translation: CSVESGRANNEQFF.